The T cell receptor beta chain described here comes from a study of siplizumab effects on memory and regulatory T cells (dated by TCRdb to about 2019). Looking at the study overall: The study examined how the anti-CD2 antibody siplizumab affects alloreactive T-cell subsets in allogeneic mixed lymphocyte reactions built from human PBMCs.

Deletion took 3 bases off V and 8 bases off J, with a span of 10 bases between the germline ends. The germline V gene (reference sequence) sets CDR1 to LNHDA and CDR2 to SQIVND. From the cysteine up to the phenylalanine, the CDR3 has a length of 12 residues. Only the CDR3 DNA is retained, 36 bases long and in frame from the first base. Remarks on this clone: Its antigen is still unknown. No qualities accompany the bases; no much larger clone lies one base away.

Preparation of the library involved the immunoSEQ multiplex PCR assay. Each sample had 9 x 10^4 or so TCR templates assayed by the deep sequencing platform. Genomic DNA extracted from sorted T cells was used for TCRbeta CDR3 sequencing. The study's own analysis went as follows. The R programming language was used for the clonal analysis of the TCRbeta CDR3 data. Comparing unstimulated samples against CFSE-low samples taken after the reaction was how alloreactive CD4+ and CD8+ clones were defined. Alloreactive CD4+ clones were assigned to regulatory or non-regulatory origin by matching sequences to sorted unstimulated Treg and non-Treg repertoires. Imported from immuneACCESS, the table was reduced by TCRdb to in-frame sequences with V and J called. These copies leave out some clones; in studies compared against another copy, an unresolved V gene accounts for under half, and the cause of the remainder is not known. D and trimming were read from the DNA, whereas the V and J calls and clone size are those reported in that table. The sample table shows approximately 65,000 clones, and over 65% are seen once. 3.5% to 4% of the sample comes from the top ten.

Study-level results and caveats: Sequences below about 10^-5 frequency were poorly captured, so only a minor fraction of alloreactive clones could be mapped to unstimulated subsets. About 75-95% of proliferating CD4+ or CD8+ clones could not be given a naive or memory phenotype. Siplizumab significantly reduced the cumulative frequency of alloreactive sequences traceable to unstimulated CD4+ memory T cells. Among mappable alloreactive CD4+ clones, the Treg-derived fraction averaged approximately 66% with siplizumab versus 25% to 30% in control reactions. Unstimulated naive T cells appeared to be more diverse than memory T cells, and naive cells seemed to make a substantial contribution to the alloresponse. Whether proliferating Tregs from siplizumab cultures were suppressive was not functionally confirmed.

Unstimulated CD4+ memory cells were also sequenced in three donor pairs, together with CD4+ naive, CD8+ TEMRA, CD8+ naive and CD8+ effector memory subsets. Sorted unstimulated T cells and proliferating T cells recovered from mixed lymphocyte reactions underwent TCRbeta CDR3 sequencing. Fresh whole blood from ten HLA-typed healthy donors was used as the source from which PBMCs were isolated. What was sequenced was memory CD4+ T cells sorted from blood. Explained via the paper, the cell subset or site label denotes: unstimulated CD4+ memory T cells. This TCR was recovered from a human donor in good health. This receptor chain uses TRBV19 and TRBJ1-1, with the D gene call left open. The CDR3 loop reads CASSIRAGEAFF. The sequenced DNA is TGTGCCAGTAGTATCCGGGCCGGAGAAGCTTTCTTT. With the rest looked up from the reference TRBV19 and TRBJ1-1 genes rather than sequenced, the full variable domain is DGGITQSPKYLFRKEGQNVTLSCEQNLNHDAMYWYRQDPGQGLRLIYYSQIVNDFQKGDIAEGYSVSREKKESFPLTVTSAQKNPTAFYLCASSIRAGEAFFGQGTRLTVV.